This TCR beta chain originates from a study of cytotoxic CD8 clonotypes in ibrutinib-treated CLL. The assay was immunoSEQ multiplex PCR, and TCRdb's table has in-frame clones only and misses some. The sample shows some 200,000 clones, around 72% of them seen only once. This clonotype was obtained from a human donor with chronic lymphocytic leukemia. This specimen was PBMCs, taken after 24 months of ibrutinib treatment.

This chain's CDR3 is CASSVGGTWGYEQYF. The CDR3 DNA reads as TGTGCCAGCAGCGTAGGAGGTACCTGGGGGTACGAGCAGTACTTC. The chain uses TRBV9 and TRBJ2-7; D tentatively fits TRBD1 or TRBD2 (5 bases each). Trimming took 0 bases from V and 4 from J, leaving 14 bases between them. Germline V gene data show CDR1 as SGDLS and CDR2 as YYNGEE. The CDR3 covers 15 residues.